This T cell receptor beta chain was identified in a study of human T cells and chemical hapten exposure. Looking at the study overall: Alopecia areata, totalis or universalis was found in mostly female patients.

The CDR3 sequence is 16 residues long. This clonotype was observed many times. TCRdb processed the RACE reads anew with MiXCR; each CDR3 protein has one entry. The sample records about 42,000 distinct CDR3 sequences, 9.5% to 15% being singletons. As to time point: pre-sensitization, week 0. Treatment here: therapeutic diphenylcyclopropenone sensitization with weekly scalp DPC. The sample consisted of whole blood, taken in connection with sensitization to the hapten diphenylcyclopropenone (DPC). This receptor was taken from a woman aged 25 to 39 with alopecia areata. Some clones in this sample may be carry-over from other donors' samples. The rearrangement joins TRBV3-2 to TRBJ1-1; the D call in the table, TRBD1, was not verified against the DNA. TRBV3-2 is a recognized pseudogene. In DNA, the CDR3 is TGTGCCAGCAGCCAAGGTCGAGACAGGGTGAGCACTGAAGCTTTCTTT. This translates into CASSQGRDRVSTEAFF.